This T cell receptor beta chain was captured in a study of blood T cell repertoires in COVID-19. The wider study: Acute and convalescent COVID-19 samples came from the United States, Italy and Spain.

Cohorts were determined from participant-reported clinical history. A COVID-19 case was met by exposed participants within 2 weeks before study entry. Under the authors' procedure: Reference gene primers were amplified, and this amplification served to estimate nucleated cell counts. Sequencing was performed with immunoSEQ multiplex PCR; in TCRdb, only in-frame clones are kept and a portion is missing. The DNA gave D and trimming, while V, J and clone size come from that table. The table lists some 200,000 clones, 80% to 90% of them singletons. The germline V and J ends were trimmed by 2 bases and 0 bases, with 7 bases remaining between them. The CDR3 length is 14 residues. Germline V lookup: CDR1 KGHSH, CDR2 LQKENI.

The sample comprised PBMCs or T cells enriched from blood (not recorded which). The chain is built from TRBV18 and TRBJ1-1; no definite D call. The sequence derives from a woman aged 45-59 years who had been exposed to COVID-19. The CDR3 loop is CASSPVALNTEAFF. The DNA for the CDR3 is TGTGCCAGCTCACCAGTCGCGCTGAACACTGAAGCTTTCTTT.